A single sample is the source of the 4 T cell receptor beta chains below, sequenced in a study of HIV-infected children after antiretroviral therapy interruption. A 3' RACE protocol on RNA, with unique molecular identifiers, produced the TCR library. In TCRdb, the 3' RACE reads were re-called with MiXCR into one record per CDR3 protein. The repertoire holds about 89,000 distinct CDR3 sequences, with about 7.2% as singletons. As to treatment: PENTA 11 planned treatment interruption arm or continuous ART arm. Sequencing was performed on CD45RA+ CD4+ T cells from PBMCs, pooled from several time points, taken from a donor given antiretroviral therapy, either interrupted or continuous. Subset specified: naive CD4+ CD45RA+ CD45RO- T cells. The origin of the receptors is a pool of human donors with HIV.

This clonotype was observed many times. The chain has TRBV10-3 and TRBJ1-1, with D unclear. In germline, CDR1 is ENHRY, CDR2 SYGVKD. The V gene lost 10 bases and the J gene lost 4 bases, with 13 bases spanning the gap. This CDR3 has 12 amino acids. The CDR3: CANGPRITEAFF. DNA of the CDR3: TGTGCCAACGGTCCAAGAATCACTGAAGCTTTCTTT.

The J gene is TRBJ2-1, the V gene TRBV19; the D gene is possibly TRBD1 (6 bases). The CDR3 loop spans 14 amino acids. The germline V gene has CDR1 LNHDA and CDR2 SQIVND (reference sequence). Trimming pared 6 bases from V and 0 bases from J, leaving 9 bases between. The CDR3 DNA sequence: TGTGCCAGTAGGACAGGTACCTCCTACAATGAGCAGTTCTTC. The encoded protein is CASRTGTSYNEQFF.

There are many counts of this clonotype. V gene TRBV3-1 combines with J gene TRBJ2-1; D gene uncertain. The CDR3 loop spans 16 amino acids. Trimming removed 1 base from V and 0 bases from J, with 10 bases in between. In germline, CDR1 is LGHDT, CDR2 YNNKEL (reference sequence). CDR3 bases: TGTGCCAGCAGCCAAGGTAAGGGAAACTCCTACAATGAGCAGTTCTTC. It translates to CASSQGKGNSYNEQFF.

Many counts were recorded for this clonotype. The gene calls are TRBV2 and TRBJ1-2; D remains ambiguous. Between the trimmed V and J ends, which lost 6 bases and 3 bases, there was a span of 20 bases. Looked up from germline, CDR1 is SNHLY and CDR2 is FYNNEI. This CDR3 is built from 16 residues. The CDR3 DNA reads as TGTGCCAGCAGATGGAACGGAGACGACGGGGACTATGGCTACACCTTC. This encodes CASRWNGDDGDYGYTF.